A selection of T cell receptor beta chains follows, all from one sample in a study of patients and donors after allogeneic stem cell transplantation. TCRdb analysed the RT-PCR reads with MiXCR anew, one entry per CDR3 protein. The data hold tens of thousands of distinct CDR3 sequences, with 4.5% to 5% observed a single time. Material for sequencing was blood, either unsorted or a sorted T cell fraction (not recorded which). Receptors originate from a human donor who was either an allogeneic HSCT recipient or a stem cell or donor lymphocyte infusion donor (not recorded which). It is not recorded whose cells these are; they may come from a transplant donor. Both conserved end residues are part of each CDR3. D genes are given only for firm matches. The listing skips clone size in some rows; elsewhere it reads once, few, many or a size class.

CDR3nt,CDR3aa,v_gene,abundance,d_gene,j_gene
TGTGCCAGCAGCCACCTTGCCAGCACAGATACGCAGTATTTT,CASSHLASTDTQYF,TRBV28,many,-,TRBJ2-3
TGTGCCAGCAGCTACGGACTAGCGGGAGCGTGGGGAAACAATGAGCAGTTCTTC,CASSYGLAGAWGNNEQFF,TRBV7-6,-,TRBD2,TRBJ2-1
TGTGCCAGTAGTTTTTCAGGGTTGAACACTGAAGCTTTCTTT,CASSFSGLNTEAFF,TRBV19,few,-,TRBJ1-1
TGTGCCAGCAGCTGGGGGGGAACGAACTATGGCTTCACCTTC,CASSWGGTNYGFTF,TRBV11-3,many,-,TRBJ1-2
TGTGCCAGCAGCTTAGCAGGGGGCAGGGCTTTCTTT,CASSLAGGRAFF,TRBV7-8,many,TRBD1,TRBJ1-1
TGTGCCAGCAGCTTAGGTGTGGCAGAGACCCAGTACTTC,CASSLGVAETQYF,TRBV7-3,many,-,TRBJ2-5
TGCGCCAGCAGCTCGCAGACAGCGAGGGGCACTGAAGCTTTCTTT,CASSSQTARGTEAFF,TRBV5-1,many,-,TRBJ1-1
TGTGCCAGCAGTGAAGGGGGACAGGGCGGAAAGCACACCATATATTTT,CASSEGGQGGKHTIYF,TRBV6-1,many,TRBD1,TRBJ1-3
TGTGCCAGCAGTCCAGGACCGGAGGACTATGGCTACACCTTC,CASSPGPEDYGYTF,TRBV28,many,-,TRBJ1-2
TGTGCCAGCTGGGGTTTTAGCGGGAGGGAGACAGATACGCAGTATTTT,CASWGFSGRETDTQYF,TRBV2,many,TRBD2,TRBJ2-3
TGTGCCAGCTCACCAAGGGGCAGCCCGAAAAACGAGCAGTACTTC,CASSPRGSPKNEQYF,TRBV18,few,-,TRBJ2-7
TGCAGTGCTTATCGACAGGGGTTAACTAATGAAAAACTGTTTTTT,CSAYRQGLTNEKLFF,TRBV20-1,-,TRBD1,TRBJ1-4
TGTGCCACCAGCAGAGATACGACAGGGTGGGCCAATCAGCCCCAGCATTTT,CATSRDTTGWANQPQHF,TRBV15,few,TRBD1,TRBJ1-5
TGTGCAAGTCGACCCCCGGGGTCCGGGACGGACGGTCATGAAGCTTTCTTT,CASRPPGSGTDGHEAFF,TRBV12-2,few,-,TRBJ1-1
TGCGCCAGCAGCAACACGGGACCAGCCTACAATGAGCAGTTCTTC,CASSNTGPAYNEQFF,TRBV5-1,few,-,TRBJ2-1
TGTGCCAGCAGCAGTACGGGACTAGCAGGAGATTACGAGCAGTACTTC,CASSSTGLAGDYEQYF,TRBV11-2,many,TRBD2,TRBJ2-7
TGTGCCAGCAGTGCAAAATTGGGGGACAGGCTGTCCTATGGCTACACCTTC,CASSAKLGDRLSYGYTF,TRBV6-1,many,TRBD1,TRBJ1-2
TGTGCCAGCAGTCGCGGACAGGGGAGCAATGAGCAGTTCTTC,CASSRGQGSNEQFF,TRBV2,many,TRBD1,TRBJ2-1
TGTGCCAGCAGCCTAAACGACAGGGTGGGGCAGTATTTT,CASSLNDRVGQYF,TRBV7-9,medium-sized,TRBD1,TRBJ2-3
TGTGCCAGCAGCTTGGGACTAGCGGGGACAAACACCGGGGAGCTGTTTTTT,CASSLGLAGTNTGELFF,TRBV13,many,TRBD2,TRBJ2-2
TGTGCCAGCAGCACGACTCGGTACCAGCATTTT,CASSTTRYQHF,TRBV28,many,-,TRBJ1-5
TGTGCCAGCAGCTTAATTGGCTTCGAGGGAAACACCATATATTTT,CASSLIGFEGNTIYF,TRBV11-1,few,-,TRBJ1-3
TGTGCCAGCAGCCGAGGACTAGTGATTAACACCGGGGAGCTGTTTTTT,CASSRGLVINTGELFF,TRBV2,-,TRBD2,TRBJ2-2
TGTGCCAGCCAGGGGTACCAAGAGACCCAGTACTTC,CASQGYQETQYF,TRBV6-1,few,-,TRBJ2-5
TGTGCCAGCAGGACGCAACACCGGGGCCAAGAGACCCAGTACTTC,CASRTQHRGQETQYF,TRBV6-2/TRBV6-3,-,-,TRBJ2-5
TGCAGCGTTGAAAAGGGTGGACAGGGACAGTACTTC,CSVEKGGQGQYF,TRBV29-1,-,TRBD1,TRBJ2-5
TGTGCCAGCAGCATCATAGCGGGAGGCACAGATACGCAGTATTTT,CASSIIAGGTDTQYF,TRBV6-1,few,TRBD2,TRBJ2-3
TGTGCCAGCAGGATGGCCCCGGGACTAGCGGGAGGTCCAGGCACCGGGGAGCTGTTTTTT,CASRMAPGLAGGPGTGELFF,TRBV28,-,TRBD2,TRBJ2-2
TGCACCGTACTACAGGATGAAGCTTTCTTT,CTVLQDEAFF,TRBV20-1,few,-,TRBJ1-1
TGCAGTGCTAATGCCCCAGAGGCGACTAGCGACTATGAAGAGACCCAGTACTTC,CSANAPEATSDYEETQYF,TRBV20-1,many,TRBD2,TRBJ2-5
TGCAGTGCTAGAGATCTGGCTAGCGGGTTTGTCTCCTACGAGCAGTACTTC,CSARDLASGFVSYEQYF,TRBV20-1,many,TRBD2,TRBJ2-7
TGTGCCAGCAGCTTGGGGGACCAGGATAGTAATGAGCAGTTCTTC,CASSLGDQDSNEQFF,TRBV5-8,-,-,TRBJ2-1
TGTGCCAGCTCACCAGATCTAGAGGTGTTCAATGAGCAGTTCTTC,CASSPDLEVFNEQFF,TRBV18,many,-,TRBJ2-1
TGTGCCAGCAGCCGCGACCTAAATCAGCCCCAGCATTTT,CASSRDLNQPQHF,TRBV4-2,-,-,TRBJ1-5
TGTGCCAGCAGTGAAGTAGGGAGGACAGGGGGGAACAATGAGCAGTTCTTC,CASSEVGRTGGNNEQFF,TRBV6-1,-,TRBD1,TRBJ2-1
TGTGCCAGCATCGTTACGGGAAACAGTTTTAGCACAGATACGCAGTATTTT,CASIVTGNSFSTDTQYF,TRBV11-2,many,-,TRBJ2-3
TGTGCCAGCAGCCCGACAGGGTCCAATGAGCAGTTCTTC,CASSPTGSNEQFF,TRBV7-3,many,TRBD1,TRBJ2-1
TGTGCCAGCAGCTCGGGTCGAACAAGGGGGGGCGGTGAAAAACTGTTTTTT,CASSSGRTRGGGEKLFF,TRBV4-2,-,-,TRBJ1-4
TGTGCCAGTAGTATGGGGACCTCCCCGGAAGAGCAGTTCTTC,CASSMGTSPEEQFF,TRBV19,few,-,TRBJ2-1
TGCGCCAGCAGCTTGGCCGAACTAGCGGGAGTCGACGAGCAGTACTTC,CASSLAELAGVDEQYF,TRBV5-1,many,TRBD2,TRBJ2-7
TGCAGTGCTACAGACGGGCCGACGATCAAAAACATTCAGTACTTC,CSATDGPTIKNIQYF,TRBV20-1,many,-,TRBJ2-4
TGTGCCAGCAGCTTGGAGGATGGCTCCTACAATGAGCAGTTCTTC,CASSLEDGSYNEQFF,TRBV5-4,many,-,TRBJ2-1
TGCGCCAGCAGATCCGGGACCTATAATTCACCCCTCCACTTT,CASRSGTYNSPLHF,TRBV5-1,many,-,TRBJ1-6
TGTGCCAGTAGTGTGGCTCCCCCTCCCGGGGAGCTGTTTTTT,CASSVAPPPGELFF,TRBV19,-,-,TRBJ2-2
TGTGCCAGCAGCTCCCTAACGCGGGCCACAGATACGCAGTATTTT,CASSSLTRATDTQYF,TRBV5-6,many,-,TRBJ2-3
TGCAGTGCTAGAGAAGTCCGCGGGGGAGGATCACCCCTCCACTTT,CSAREVRGGGSPLHF,TRBV20-1,medium-sized,-,TRBJ1-6
TGTGCCAGCAATGAGGAGTTAAAAAACATTCAGTACTTC,CASNEELKNIQYF,TRBV28,many,-,TRBJ2-4